This record covers a single TCR beta chain. Its antigen is currently unknown. PCR was performed using 60 Vbeta and 13 Jbeta primers. This table comes from immunoSEQ multiplex PCR, and its TCRdb copy is limited to in-frame clones, with some not included. The sample carries 100,000 to 150,000 clones, roughly three quarters recorded once. This CDR3 spans 11 amino acids. In germline, CDR1 is SGHAT, CDR2 FQNNGV. V was clipped by 6 bases and J by 12 bases, with 14 bases between them. The data derive from a study of cytomegalovirus exposure and HLA in healthy donors. The study, taken as a whole, reports: Sequencing probably produced one cluster of sequence variants that were highly shared.

The clonotype originates from a woman younger than 45 in good health and CMV-seronegative. The sample was PBMCs. The chain is built from TRBV11-2 and TRBJ1-2, with D uncertain. The CDR3 nucleotides read TGTGCCAGCAGACGCTTCGGGGTCGACACCTTC. Protein: CASRRFGVDTF.